The rows below give T cell receptor beta chains drawn from one sample of a study of T cells in localized non-small cell lung cancer. Some clones are missing from TCRdb's copy, which holds only in-frame ones; the method was immunoSEQ multiplex PCR. The sample lists fewer than 90,000 clones, approximately 85% occurring once. The sample here was peripheral blood, taken before any cancer treatment. The receptors come from a man aged 35-75 years with stage I lung adenocarcinoma. The CDR3 runs from the conserved cysteine through the conserved F or W. Fields, in order: D gene, V gene, J gene, clone size, CDR3 DNA, CDR3 protein. A D gene is named only where the DNA matches it firmly. The listing skips clone size in some rows; elsewhere it reads once, few, many or a size class.

TRBD2	TRBV6-5	TRBJ2-7	few	TGTGCCAGCAACGCGGGAGGGCCTAGGGAGCAGTACTTC	CASNAGGPREQYF
NA	TRBV27	TRBJ2-1	NA	TGTGCCAGCAGTTTATCGGTAAGGAATGAGCAGTTCTTC	CASSLSVRNEQFF
TRBD1	TRBV9	TRBJ2-6	once	TGTGCCAGCAGCGTATTCGGACAGGGGTTGAGAGGGGCCAACGTCCTGACTTTC	CASSVFGQGLRGANVLTF
TRBD1	TRBV6-1	TRBJ2-7	few	TGTGCCAGCAGTGGTGGACAGGGGGCCTCCTACGAGCAGTACTTC	CASSGGQGASYEQYF
NA	TRBV28	TRBJ2-5	NA	TGTGCCAGCAGTTTAAGAGTTGGAGAGACCCAGTACTTC	CASSLRVGETQYF
NA	TRBV7-7	TRBJ2-7	NA	TGTGCCAGCAGCCTGGCCGTAGGCTACGAGCAGTACTTC	CASSLAVGYEQYF
TRBD2	TRBV29-1	TRBJ2-7	NA	TGCAGCGTTATTCTTGTCCGCGGGACTAGGGTTTCCTACGAGCAGTACTTC	CSVILVRGTRVSYEQYF
NA	TRBV11-2	TRBJ2-2	NA	TGTGCCAGCAGCTTAGCTACCGGGGAGCTGTTTTTT	CASSLATGELFF
TRBD1	TRBV5-6	TRBJ1-6	NA	TGTGCCAGCAGCTTAGACAGGGGAAATAATTCACCCCTCCACTTT	CASSLDRGNNSPLHF
TRBD1	TRBV7-2	TRBJ1-1	NA	TGTGCCAGCCAACAGGGGCCATTGAACACTGAAGCTTTCTTT	CASQQGPLNTEAFF
NA	TRBV2	TRBJ2-5	NA	TGTGCCAGCAGTGAGGGGGAAGCGGGCCCCGGGACCCAGTACTTC	CASSEGEAGPGTQYF
NA	TRBV2	TRBJ2-7	NA	TGTGCCAGCAGTAAGGAGGCGGCGTTGGAGCAGTACTTC	CASSKEAALEQYF
NA	TRBV2	TRBJ2-2	once	TGTGCCAGCGGGAATAGGCACACCGGGGAGCTGTTTTTT	CASGNRHTGELFF
NA	TRBV5-6	TRBJ2-7	once	TGTGCCAGCAGTCCAGGGGCGAACCCCTCCTACGAGCAGTACTTC	CASSPGANPSYEQYF
NA	TRBV2	TRBJ1-4	NA	TGTGCCAGCAGTGTAAGGGGTTTTAATGAAAAACTGTTTTTT	CASSVRGFNEKLFF
NA	TRBV18	TRBJ1-2	NA	TGTGCCAGCTCACCAGACAGTGGGTATGGCTACACCTTC	CASSPDSGYGYTF
TRBD2	TRBV10-3	TRBJ2-7	NA	TGTGCCATCAGTGGGACTCCTAGCGGAGGCTCCTACGAGCAGTACTTC	CAISGTPSGGSYEQYF
NA	TRBV6-1	TRBJ2-2	once	TGTGCCAGCAGTGGGAGGGCCCGGGGGACCGGGGAGCTGTTTTTT	CASSGRARGTGELFF
NA	TRBV4-3	TRBJ1-2	NA	TGCGCCAGCAGCCAAGACTTATTAAACCCGAGAAACTATGGCTACACCTTC	CASSQDLLNPRNYGYTF
NA	TRBV29-1	TRBJ2-1	NA	TGCAGCGTTGAATCGGGGTCCCATGAGCAGTTCTTC	CSVESGSHEQFF
NA	TRBV6-4	TRBJ1-2	NA	TGTGCCAGGTCAGGGAGTTACAGAGATGGCTACACCTTC	CARSGSYRDGYTF
NA	TRBV5-1	TRBJ1-4	once	TGCGCCAGCAGCTCAAGACAGCTAGCCGCAACTAATGAAAAACTGTTTTTT	CASSSRQLAATNEKLFF
NA	TRBV19	TRBJ1-1	NA	TGTGCCAGTAGTATGGGAACCCGAGGGGTGTTTGAAGCTTTCTTT	CASSMGTRGVFEAFF
TRBD2	TRBV7-8	TRBJ2-1	NA	TGTGCCAGCAGCTTACAGCTAGCGGGGGTCAATGAGCAGTTCTTC	CASSLQLAGVNEQFF
NA	TRBV27	TRBJ1-1	NA	TGTGCCAGCACCACTAGAAAGATCAGGGGAGCGACTGAAGCTTTCTTT	CASTTRKIRGATEAFF
NA	TRBV6-1	TRBJ2-5	few	TGTGCCAGCAGTGCCCGGTTGGAGGGTCAGAGGCCCCAGTACTTC	CASSARLEGQRPQYF
TRBD1	TRBV11-3	TRBJ2-2	NA	TGTGCCAGCACCTCTGATGGACAGGGTAGACCTTTGAACACCGGGGAGCTGTTTTTT	CASTSDGQGRPLNTGELFF
TRBD1	TRBV7-3	TRBJ1-1	NA	TGTGCCAGCAGCCTAAACCCCTCGGACAGGACACTCAATTTT	CASSLNPSDRTLNF
NA	TRBV7-8	TRBJ2-1	NA	TGTGCCAGCAGCCTAGGTCGGGGATTTTCCTACAATGAGCAGTTCTTC	CASSLGRGFSYNEQFF
NA	TRBV7-9	TRBJ2-7	once	TGTGCCAGCAGCTTAATTGTTACGGATGCCTACGAGCAGTACTTC	CASSLIVTDAYEQYF